This T cell receptor beta chain was observed in a study of T cell changes during pregnancy in multiple sclerosis. Germline V lookup: CDR1 MNHEY, CDR2 SMNVEV (reference sequence). The CDR3 runs 14 residues. J gave up 6 bases and V 3 bases, and 4 bases lay outside the gene matches. Produced via immunoSEQ multiplex PCR; TCRdb's table is partial and in-frame only. The sample lists 45,000 to 65,000 clones, 94% occurring once. This TCR was recovered from a female donor with multiple sclerosis, enrolled in a pregnancy study. The sequenced sample was CD8+ T cells from peripheral blood mononuclear cells, obtained in the third trimester of pregnancy. The chain employs TRBV27 and TRBJ2-1; 8 positions agree with TRBD2. The CDR3 DNA is TGTGCCAGCAGTTTGGGAGGACTAGCCAATGAGCAGTTCTTC. It encodes CASSLGGLANEQFF.